A single sample is the source of the 11 T cell receptor beta chains below, sequenced in a study of T cell responses to AZD1222 COVID-19 vaccine. Data came from immunoSEQ multiplex PCR; TCRdb stores just in-frame clones and leaves some out. The repertoire holds over 150,000 clones, with approximately 92% as singletons. The sample here was peripheral blood, taken on day 0 of AZD1222 vaccination. The receptors come from an adult in good health.

J is TRBJ2-3 and V is TRBV27; tentatively, D is TRBD2 (5 bases). V gave up 6 bases and J gave up 0 bases, with 10 bases separating them. Germline lookup yields CDR1 MNHEY and CDR2 SMNVEV (reference sequence). This CDR3 has 14 amino acids. The CDR3 sequence is CASRKRTSTDTQYF. The CDR3 region has the DNA TGTGCCAGCAGAAAGAGGACTAGCACAGATACGCAGTATTTT.

The gene calls are TRBV19 and TRBJ1-3; D is undetermined. V was shortened by 5 bases and J by 1 base, with 15 bases between the two germline ends. This CDR3 region has 16 residues. Germline-derived CDR1 and CDR2 are LNHDA and SQIVND (reference sequence). Written as DNA, the CDR3 is TGTGCCAGTAGTGGTGGGGTTCTGGGATCTGGAAACACCATATATTTT. Encoded protein: CASSGGVLGSGNTIYF.

This chain connects TRBV7-6 to TRBJ2-6; D ambiguous. The CDR3 has 16 residues. The germline V gene encodes CDR1 SGHVS and CDR2 FNYEAQ. Trimming shortened V by 0 bases and J by 2 bases, and 8 bases separated the two germline ends. CDR3 DNA: TGTGCCAGCAGCTTAGCGTGGGCAGCTGGGGCCAACGTCCTGACTTTC. Translating it yields CASSLAWAAGANVLTF.

This chain joins TRBV3-1 (or the pseudogene TRBV3-2) and TRBJ1-6, with 7 bases matching TRBD1. This CDR3 spans 14 amino acids. CDR1 and CDR2 (germline): LGHDT, YNNKEL (reference sequence). The J segment lost 9 bases and the V segment lost 4 bases, leaving 6 bases of the junction unmatched. CDR3 sequence reads: CASSLPGQSSPLHF. Here the CDR3 DNA reads TGTGCCAGCAGCCTCCCGGGACAGAGTTCACCCCTCCACTTT.

The chain combines TRBV4-1 with TRBJ2-5, with TRBD1 as a possible D gene (6 bases). This CDR3 is built from 13 residues. The germline V gene encodes CDR1 MGHRA and CDR2 YSYEKL. The V end lost 4 bases, the J end lost 5 bases, and 11 bases lay between the germline ends. The CDR3 protein is CASSPGVPETQYF. DNA of the CDR3: TGCGCCAGCAGCCCAGGGGTCCCGGAGACCCAGTACTTC.

The chain combines TRBV27 with TRBJ1-2; 10 nucleotides agree with TRBD1. The CDR3 length is 15 residues. V was clipped by 6 bases and J by 3 bases; unmatched bases: 7. Germline V gene sequence: CDR1 MNHEY, CDR2 SMNVEV (reference sequence). CDR3 in amino acids: CASREGDRGDYGYTF. The DNA for the CDR3 is TGTGCCAGCAGGGAAGGGGACAGGGGAGACTATGGCTACACCTTC.

The V and J genes are TRBV9 and TRBJ2-1, with a weak D call TRBD2 (5 bases). The CDR3 spans 14 residues. V lost 0 bases, J lost 13 bases, and 17 bases lay in between. Germline V gene data show CDR1 as SGDLS and CDR2 as YYNGEE. This chain's CDR3 is CASSVEGEGTLQFF. As DNA, the CDR3 is TGTGCCAGCAGCGTAGAGGGTGAGGGAACACTTCAGTTCTTC.

The chain recombines TRBV4-3 with TRBJ1-2; D remains ambiguous. Trimming pared 0 bases from V and 4 bases from J, leaving 9 bases between. The CDR3 loop spans 14 amino acids. The germline gives CDR1 LGHNA, CDR2 YSLEER. The CDR3 loop reads CASSQDRTSYGYTF. In nucleotides, the CDR3 is TGCGCCAGCAGCCAAGACAGGACCAGCTATGGCTACACCTTC.

The chain employs TRBV19 and TRBJ2-4; the D gene is possibly TRBD1 (6 bases). Germline CDR1 reads LNHDA; CDR2 reads SQIVND (reference sequence). V shed 5 bases and J shed 6 bases, with 14 bases lying between them. This CDR3 contains 14 residues. The CDR3 reads CASSESGGSNIQYF. CDR3 coding DNA: TGTGCCAGTAGTGAGTCTGGGGGCTCAAACATTCAGTACTTC.

This sequence joins TRBV19 and TRBJ1-1, with 10 bases identical to TRBD1. The J segment lost 1 base and the V segment lost 7 bases, leaving 6 bases of the junction unmatched. The CDR3 is made up of 15 amino acids. Germline V gene sequence: CDR1 LNHDA, CDR2 SQIVND (reference sequence). The CDR3 reads CASNRQGAANTEAFF. The CDR3 bases are TGTGCCAGTAACCGACAGGGGGCTGCGAACACTGAAGCTTTCTTT.

The V call is TRBV5-4, the J call TRBJ2-7; tentative D call: TRBD1 (6 bases). Germline V gives CDR1 SGHNT, CDR2 YYREEE (reference sequence). The CDR3 is 13 amino acids. Deletions cut 9 bases from V and 0 bases from J, with 13 bases between. The CDR3 loop reads CATRQVGSYEQYV. In DNA, the CDR3 is TGTGCCACCCGACAGGTCGGCTCCTACGAGCAGTACGTC.